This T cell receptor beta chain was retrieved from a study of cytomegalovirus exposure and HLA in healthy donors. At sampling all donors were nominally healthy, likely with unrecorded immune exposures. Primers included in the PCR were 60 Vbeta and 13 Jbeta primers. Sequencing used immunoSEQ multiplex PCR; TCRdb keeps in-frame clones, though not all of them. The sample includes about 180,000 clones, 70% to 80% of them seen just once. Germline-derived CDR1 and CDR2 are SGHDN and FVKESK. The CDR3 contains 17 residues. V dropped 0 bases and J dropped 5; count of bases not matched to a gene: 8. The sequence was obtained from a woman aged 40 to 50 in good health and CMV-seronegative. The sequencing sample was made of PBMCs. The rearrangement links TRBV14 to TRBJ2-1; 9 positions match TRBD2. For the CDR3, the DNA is TGTGCCAGCAGCCAAGAGGTAGGACTAGCGACAAACAATGAGCAGTTCTTC. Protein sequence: CASSQEVGLATNNEQFF. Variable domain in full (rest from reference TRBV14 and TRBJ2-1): EAGVTQFPSHSVIEKGQTVTLRCDPISGHDNLYWYRRVMGKEIKFLLHFVKESKQDESGMPNNRFLAERTGGTYSTLKVQPAELEDSGVYFCASSQEVGLATNNEQFFGPGTRLTVL.